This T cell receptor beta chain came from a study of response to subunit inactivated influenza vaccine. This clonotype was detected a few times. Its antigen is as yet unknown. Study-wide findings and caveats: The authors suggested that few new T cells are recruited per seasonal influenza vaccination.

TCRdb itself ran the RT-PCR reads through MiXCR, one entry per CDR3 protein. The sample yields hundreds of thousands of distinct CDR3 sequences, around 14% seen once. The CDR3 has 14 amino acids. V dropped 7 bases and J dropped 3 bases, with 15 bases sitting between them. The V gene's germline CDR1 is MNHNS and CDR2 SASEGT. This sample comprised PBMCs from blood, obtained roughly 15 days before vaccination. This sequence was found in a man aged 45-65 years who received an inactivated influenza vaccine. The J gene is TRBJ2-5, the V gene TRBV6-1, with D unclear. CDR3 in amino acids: CASISWGGEETQYF. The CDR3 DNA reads TGTGCCAGCATCTCATGGGGTGGAGAAGAGACCCAGTACTTC.